These 25 T cell receptor beta chains came from one sample sequenced in a study of early T cells in non-severe SARS-CoV-2 infection (dated by TCRdb to the early 2020s). To prepare the library, 5' RACE was applied. Sequencing was performed on a NextSeq 500. TCRdb passed the public sequencing reads through fastp at Q25 and MiXCR, retaining productive beta sequences. Rows with a matching CDR3 protein are joined into one entry that keeps the most common DNA and genes. The sample includes roughly 60,000 distinct CDR3 sequences, with 10% to 15% observed a single time. The ten largest clones capture around 3.9% of the sample. Sequencing input: whole blood. Receptor source: an adult who was a healthcare worker with PCR-confirmed SARS-CoV-2 infection or an uninfected control (not recorded which).

This clonotype has just a few counts. The rearrangement links TRBV12-3 or TRBV12-4 to TRBJ1-1, with D perhaps TRBD1 (5 bases). There are 13 residues in the CDR3. Between the trimmed V and J ends, which lost 5 bases and 3 bases, there was a span of 10 bases. In DNA, the CDR3 is TGTGCCAGCAGTCCCAGGGTTGACACTGAAGCTTTCTTT. As protein: CASSPRVDTEAFF.

This clonotype was observed many times. The chain has TRBV12-5 and TRBJ2-3, with TRBD2 matching over 8 bases. CDR3 size: 15 residues. The J segment lost 0 bases and the V segment lost 5 bases, leaving 4 bases of the junction unmatched. CDR1 is LGHNT, CDR2 FRNRAP, per germline. The CDR3 region has the DNA TGTGCTAGTGGTCCACTAGCGGCTAGCACAGATACGCAGTATTTT. Protein product: CASGPLAASTDTQYF. Full variable domain (missing parts from reference TRBV12-5 and TRBJ2-3): DARVTQTPRHKVTEMGQEVTMRCQPILGHNTVFWYRQTMMQGLELLAYFRNRAPLDDSGMPKDRFSAEMPDATLATLKIQPSEPRDSAVYFCASGPLAASTDTQYFGPGTRLTVL.

The chain recombines TRBV24-1 with TRBJ2-1; the D gene is possibly TRBD2 (6 bases). Germline lookup yields CDR1 KGHDR and CDR2 SFDVKD. The CDR3 has 14 amino acids. Trimming left V 3 bases short and J 9 bases short, with 14 bases between. In DNA form, the CDR3 reads TGTGCCACCAGTGATCCAGGGAAGGAGGGTGAGCAGTTCTTC. Protein: CATSDPGKEGEQFF.

The sample holds a few counts of this clonotype. This chain uses TRBV4-1 with TRBJ1-4; TRBD1 matches 7 bases. Germline lookup yields CDR1 MGHRA and CDR2 YSYEKL. CDR3 length equals 14 residues. V was clipped by 1 base and J by 12 bases; unmatched bases: 8. The CDR3 is CASSQVGTARELFF. The CDR3 region has the DNA TGCGCCAGCAGCCAAGTGGGGACAGCCCGCGAACTGTTTTTT.

This chain links TRBV10-3 with TRBJ2-7; D is unresolved. The CDR3 is 14 residues long. Trimming pared 6 bases from V and 0 bases from J, leaving 12 bases between. Germline-derived CDR1 and CDR2 are ENHRY and SYGVKD. The CDR3 reads CAISNYPSSYEQYF. The CDR3 DNA follows: TGTGCCATCAGCAACTATCCTAGCTCCTACGAGCAGTACTTC.

The rearrangement joins TRBV25-1 to TRBJ2-7; 9 nucleotides match TRBD2. Trimming cost V 3 bases and J 3 bases; bases outside gene matches: 3. Germline V gene lookup returns CDR1 MGHDK and CDR2 SYGVNS. This CDR3 has 14 amino acids. The CDR3: CASSERGGIYEQYF. The CDR3 bases are TGTGCCAGCAGTGAGCGGGGGGGGATCTACGAGCAGTACTTC.

This clonotype was counted a few times. The J gene is TRBJ2-1, the V gene TRBV7-3; either TRBD1 or TRBD2 may supply D (5 bases each). This CDR3 spans 17 amino acids. Trimming pared 0 bases from V and 0 bases from J, leaving 12 bases between. Per germline, CDR1 SGHTA and CDR2 FQGTGA. CDR3 protein: CASSLTGPTSSYNEQFF. The CDR3 nucleotides are TGTGCCAGCAGCTTAACGGGACCCACGAGCTCCTACAATGAGCAGTTCTTC. Combining the CDR3 with reference TRBV7-3 and TRBJ2-1 gives the whole variable domain GAGVSQTPSNKVTEKGKYVELRCDPISGHTALYWYRQSLGQGPEFLIYFQGTGAADDSGLPNDRFFAVRPEGSVSTLKIQRTERGDSAVYLCASSLTGPTSSYNEQFFGPGTRLTVL.

This rearrangement joins TRBV6-6 to TRBJ2-4; D gene uncertain. The germline CDR1 and CDR2 sequences are MNHNY and SVGAGI (reference sequence). Trimming took 0 bases from V and 0 from J, leaving 6 bases between them. The CDR3 extends over 15 amino acids. The CDR3 bases are TGTGCCAGCAGTTACTCCTTGATAGCCAAAAACATTCAGTACTTC. Its protein product is CASSYSLIAKNIQYF.

This clonotype was found a few times. This chain uses TRBV6-5 with TRBJ1-2; D remains unclear. The length of the CDR3 is 14 residues. Trimming stripped 0 bases from V and 0 bases from J, with 5 bases between. The germline CDR1 and CDR2 sequences are MNHEY and SVGAGI. CDR3 protein: CASSYSSSNYGYTF. The CDR3 DNA is TGTGCCAGCAGTTACTCGTCCTCTAACTATGGCTACACCTTC.

This rearrangement joins TRBV11-2 to TRBJ2-5; 14 bases align to TRBD2. This CDR3 contains 16 residues. CDR1 and CDR2 from the germline V gene are SGHAT and FQNNGV. Trimming removed 5 bases from V and 2 bases from J; junction bases left unmatched: 4. CDR3 bases: TGTGCCAGCAGCGCGGGACTAGCGGGGGAACAAGAGACCCAGTACTTC. This encodes CASSAGLAGEQETQYF. Complete variable domain (other parts from reference TRBV11-2 and TRBJ2-5): EAGVAQSPRYKIIEKRQSVAFWCNPISGHATLYWYQQILGQGPKLLIQFQNNGVVDDSQLPKDRFSAERLKGVDSTLKIQPAKLEDSAVYLCASSAGLAGEQETQYFGPGTRLLVL.

This clonotype was detected a few times. The chain employs TRBV6-2 or TRBV6-3 and TRBJ1-2; D is possibly TRBD1 (5 bases). Germline V gives CDR1 MNHEY, CDR2 SVGEGT. This CDR3 is built from 15 residues. V lost 6 bases to trimming and J lost 2 bases, with 16 bases between them. The CDR3 DNA sequence: TGTGCCAGCAGAACACAGGTCGAGAGGAACTATGGCTACACCTTC. Its protein is CASRTQVERNYGYTF.

The V and J genes are TRBV29-1 and TRBJ1-2; TRBD1 is a possible D gene (5 bases). The length of the CDR3 is 13 residues. Germline V CDR1 and CDR2: SQVTM, ANQGSEA. With 3 bases removed from V and 3 bases from J, the gap between germline ends came to 11 bases. This CDR3 reads CSVDPREDYGYTF. The CDR3 DNA follows: TGCAGCGTTGACCCCAGGGAGGACTATGGCTACACCTTC. The full variable domain, in which reference TRBV29-1 and TRBJ1-2 provide the parts outside the CDR3, is SAVISQKPSRDICQRGTSLTIQCQVDSQVTMMFWYRQQPGQSLTLIATANQGSEATYESGFVIDKFPISRPNLTFSTLTVSNMSPEDSSIYLCSVDPREDYGYTFGSGTRLTVV.

The rearrangement joins TRBV4-1 to TRBJ1-2; D possibly corresponds to TRBD1 (6 bases). CDR1 is MGHRA and CDR2 is YSYEKL in the germline V gene. CDR3 length equals 20 residues. Between the trimmed V and J ends, which lost 3 bases and 2 bases, there was a span of 28 bases. CDR3: CASSHPSPDWGAGINYGYTF. In nucleotides, the CDR3 is TGCGCCAGCAGCCACCCTTCCCCCGATTGGGGGGCAGGGATCAACTATGGCTACACCTTC.

This clonotype came up a few times. The chain carries TRBV6-5 and TRBJ1-2, with 7 positions matching TRBD1. The CDR3 sequence is 13 residues long. V lost 5 bases and J lost 4; bases outside the gene matches: 4. The germline CDR1 and CDR2 sequences are MNHEY and SVGAGI. CDR3: CASSPTGFYGYTF. In DNA form, the CDR3 reads TGTGCCAGCAGTCCGACAGGGTTCTATGGCTACACCTTC.

This clonotype was observed a handful of times. The chain is built from TRBV6-2 or TRBV6-3 and TRBJ2-1, with D perhaps given as TRBD1 or TRBD2 (6 bases each). The germline V gene encodes CDR1 MNHEY and CDR2 SVGEGT. V was clipped by 8 bases and J by 5 bases, with 19 bases between them. This CDR3 contains 15 residues. This chain's CDR3 is CASGDWGALHNEQFF. Written as DNA, the CDR3 is TGTGCCAGCGGCGATTGGGGGGCGCTTCACAATGAGCAGTTCTTC.

The chain joins TRBV5-1 to TRBJ1-2; 8 nucleotides line up with TRBD1. CDR1 is SGHRS and CDR2 is YFSETQ in the germline V gene. V was pared by 4 bases and J by 1 base, with 3 bases of the junction left unmatched. The CDR3 extends over 14 amino acids. The CDR3 region has the DNA TGCGCCAGCAGCATGGGACAGGATAACTATGGCTACACCTTC. It translates to CASSMGQDNYGYTF.

This clonotype was counted ten times or more. The chain carries TRBV20-1 and TRBJ1-2; 12 nucleotides match TRBD1. Germline CDR1 is DFQATT and CDR2 is SNEGSKA (reference sequence). There are 14 residues in the CDR3. J lost 3 bases, V lost 5 bases, and 4 bases had no gene match. The chain's CDR3 is CSAPRDRGHYGYTF. The CDR3 nucleotides read TGCAGTGCTCCCCGGGACAGGGGGCACTATGGCTACACCTTC.

This clonotype has a handful of counts. This chain connects TRBV7-2 to TRBJ2-2; TRBD1 matches 7 bases. This CDR3 comprises 14 residues. Per the germline V gene, CDR1 is SGHTA and CDR2 is FQGNSA. V shed 5 bases, J shed 6 bases, and the junction held 6 bases outside the gene matches. CDR3 coding DNA: TGTGCCAGCAGCCGGGACAGTAACTCCGGGGAGCTGTTTTTT. This codes for CASSRDSNSGELFF.

Only one count was recorded for this clonotype. The chain links TRBV27 to TRBJ1-2; TRBD1 agrees at 8 bases. The CDR3 has 14 residues. Looked up from germline, CDR1 is MNHEY and CDR2 is SMNVEV (reference sequence). Trimming removed 5 bases from V and 3 bases from J; junction bases left unmatched: 5. The CDR3 loop is CASSPLTGDYGYTF. CDR3 DNA sequence: TGTGCCAGCAGTCCCTTGACAGGGGACTATGGCTACACCTTC.

Ten or more counts support this clonotype. The CDR3 reads CASSPSGATDTQYF. CDR3 in DNA: TGTGCCAGCAGCCCTAGCGGGGCCACAGATACGCAGTATTTT. V gene TRBV7-9 combines with J gene TRBJ2-3, with 9 nucleotides matching TRBD2. The CDR3 covers 14 residues. Losses at the gene ends were 5 bases for V and 2 bases for J; bases not matched to a gene: 2. CDR1 SEHNR and CDR2 FQNEAQ come from the germline V gene (reference sequence). Together with reference TRBV7-9 and TRBJ2-3, the CDR3 gives the full variable domain: DTGVSQNPRHKITKRGQNVTFRCDPISEHNRLYWYRQTLGQGPEFLTYFQNEAQLEKSRLLSDRFSAERPKGSFSTLEIQRTEQGDSAMYLCASSPSGATDTQYFGPGTRLTVL.

The sample holds many counts of this clonotype. This chain uses TRBV6-2 or TRBV6-3 with TRBJ2-5, with D hard to call. Trimming shortened V by 5 bases and J by 7 bases, and 23 bases separated the two germline ends. The CDR3 covers 16 residues. The germline V gene has CDR1 MNHEY and CDR2 SVGEGT. The CDR3 spells CASSNRQSSLDGTQYF. CDR3 DNA: TGTGCCAGCAGTAACCGCCAAAGTTCCCTGGACGGGACCCAGTACTTC.

This clonotype was seen a few times. This sequence joins TRBV5-1 and TRBJ2-2; D not resolved. Looked up from germline, CDR1 is SGHRS and CDR2 is YFSETQ. The V and J ends lost 0 bases and 0 bases respectively, with 9 bases between them. The CDR3 runs 16 residues. As DNA, the CDR3 is TGCGCCAGCAGCTTGGATGGACGGGCGAACACCGGGGAGCTGTTTTTT. It codes for CASSLDGRANTGELFF.

The rearrangement joins TRBV11-2 to TRBJ2-1, with D maybe TRBD2 (6 bases). The CDR3 is 17 residues long. V was pared by 5 bases and J by 7 bases, with 24 bases between. Germline V lookup: CDR1 SGHAT, CDR2 FQNNGV. The CDR3 is CASSLSVLTLGGNEQFF. As DNA, the CDR3 is TGTGCCAGCAGCCTCTCCGTCCTAACACTTGGGGGGAATGAGCAGTTCTTC.

The rearrangement joins TRBV9 to TRBJ2-2; D unclear. There are 15 residues in the CDR3. Per germline, CDR1 SGDLS and CDR2 YYNGEE. The V and J ends lost 0 bases and 6 bases respectively, with 12 bases between them. In DNA form, the CDR3 reads TGTGCCAGCAGCGTAGAGGCTAACTATCCCGGGGAGCTGTTTTTT. It specifies CASSVEANYPGELFF. Together with reference TRBV9 and TRBJ2-2, the CDR3 gives the full variable domain: DSGVTQTPKHLITATGQRVTLRCSPRSGDLSVYWYQQSLDQGLQFLIQYYNGEERAKGNILERFSAQQFPDLHSELNLSSLELGDSALYFCASSVEANYPGELFFGEGSRLTVL.

The CDR3 sequence is CASSLKADRPIYF. CDR3 in DNA: TGTGCCAGCAGTTTGAAGGCAGATCGGCCCATATATTTT. The chain is built from TRBV27 and TRBJ1-3; D call uncertain. Trimming removed 3 bases at V and 11 bases at J, with 14 bases between. Germline values: CDR1 MNHEY, CDR2 SMNVEV (reference sequence). The CDR3 length is 13 residues.